The present entry profiles one T cell receptor beta chain with its context. Its antigen remains unknown. The second PCR ran roughly 6 to 11 cycles with a sample-barcoded 5' primer and J-beta primers. Each single sample gave us at least 3 million CDR3-containing paired-end reads. From the 5' RACE reads, TCRdb called clonotypes with MiXCR, one entry per CDR3 protein. The table lists about 780,000 distinct CDR3 sequences, about half of them singletons, with 15% to 20% in the top ten. The data originate from a study of blood T cells in healthy people across ages. Broader study findings: Changes seen in expanded clonotypes were possibly confounded by donor CMV status left unknown. Observed TCR beta diversity per million T cells went down as age went up. This fall followed a roughly linear course with age.

The TCR comes from a man aged 80 or over in good health. The sequenced material came from blood.

This CDR3 reads CSARATDGYEQYF. The CDR3 coding sequence is TGCAGTGCTAGAGCGACGGACGGGTACGAGCAGTACTTC. J is TRBJ2-7 and V is TRBV20-1; D uncertain. The CDR3 has 13 residues. The germline V gene encodes CDR1 DFQATT and CDR2 SNEGSKA (reference sequence). V was clipped by 1 base and J by 4 bases, with 11 bases between them.